This T cell receptor beta chain was sequenced in a study of neoadjuvant anti-PD-1 for oral cavity cancer. Study in general: Before surgery, most patients got three to four biweekly 3 mg/kg nivolumab doses. Patients without progression received a fourth nivolumab dose around day 43, then surgical resection on days 50-56.

Stated time point: after neoadjuvant nivolumab, at surgical resection. The study's findings and limits: Higher pretreatment blood Treg/Th17 ratios correlated with higher pretreatment blood and lower post-treatment tumor TCRbeta clonality.

As for this clone: Its antigen is unknown.

TCRdb's copy holds only in-frame clones and misses some; the assay was immunoSEQ multiplex PCR. The sample has 35,000 to 50,000 clones; about three quarters are singletons. The germline CDR1 and CDR2 sequences are SGDLS and YYNGEE. The CDR3 runs 15 residues. J lost 5 bases, V lost 2 bases, and 6 bases had no gene match. The chain links TRBV9 to TRBJ1-4; 7 bases match TRBD1. The source is a person aged 35-79 years with oral cavity squamous cell carcinoma. Sequenced here: PBMCs, sampled after nivolumab (anti-PD-1) treatment. The CDR3 region is CASSVRQGRNEKLFF. The CDR3 DNA reads as TGTGCCAGCAGCGTGAGACAGGGACGGAATGAAAAACTGTTTTTT.